The 13 T cell receptor beta chains in this list originate from one sample, sequenced in a study of blood T cell repertoires in COVID-19 (dated by TCRdb to 2019 to 2021). Preparation of the library involved the immunoSEQ multiplex PCR assay. Sourced from immuneACCESS, this table was stored by TCRdb with only in-frame sequences that have V and J called. A share of the clones is absent; for the studies checked, an unresolved V gene accounts for under half, and the remainder has no known explanation. Present in this sample are about 160,000 clones, 90% to 95% of which were seen just once. The ten largest clones take up 4.6% of the sample. The source material was peripheral blood. All receptors come from a woman aged 50 to 65 with acute or convalescent COVID-19.

The CDR3 region is CASSQDSPYSYNEQFF. CDR3 DNA sequence: TGCGCCAGCAGCCAAGATTCCCCTTACTCCTACAATGAGCAGTTCTTC. The chain employs TRBV4-3 and TRBJ2-1; D gene ambiguous. The germline CDR1 and CDR2 sequences are LGHNA and YSLEER. Trimming took off 0 bases at V and 0 bases at J, with 9 bases between the two ends. The CDR3 runs 16 residues.

CDR3 sequence reads: CASSIRRAGELFF. The DNA for the CDR3 is TGTGCCAGCTCAATTAGGAGGGCCGGGGAGCTGTTTTTT. The gene calls are TRBV5-4 and TRBJ2-2; perhaps TRBD2 as D (6 bases). Germline loops: CDR1 SGHNT, CDR2 YYREEE (reference sequence). The V gene lost 7 bases and the J gene lost 6 bases, with 13 bases spanning the gap. The CDR3 spans 13 residues. Based on the CDR3 plus reference TRBV5-4 and TRBJ2-2, the full variable domain is ETGVTQSPTHLIKTRGQQVTLRCSSQSGHNTVSWYQQALGQGPQFIFQYYREEENGRGNFPPRFSGLQFPNYSSELNVNALELDDSALYLCASSIRRAGELFFGEGSRLTVL.

The chain joins TRBV5-8 to TRBJ2-7; a weak D match, TRBD2 (6 bases). This CDR3 spans 12 amino acids. Looked up from germline, CDR1 is SGHTS and CDR2 is YDEGEE. Trimming took off 0 bases at V and 5 bases at J, with 6 bases between the two ends. CDR3 in DNA: TGTGCCAGCAGCTTGGGGGGGGACGAGCAGTACTTC. This sequence encodes CASSLGGDEQYF.

This rearrangement joins TRBV6-5 to TRBJ1-4; 8 bases match TRBD1. V gave up 2 bases and J gave up 12 bases; unmatched junction bases: 8. Germline V gives CDR1 MNHEY, CDR2 SVGAGI. The CDR3 has 14 amino acids. CDR3 region: CASSYQDRDGELFF. The DNA for the CDR3 is TGTGCCAGCAGTTACCAGGACAGGGATGGGGAACTGTTTTTT.

The J gene is TRBJ1-3, the V gene TRBV28; 9 nucleotides align to TRBD1. Germline V lookup: CDR1 MDHEN, CDR2 SYDVKM. The V gene end was trimmed by 5 bases and the J gene end by 2 bases; junction bases not matched to a gene: 10. This CDR3 comprises 17 residues. CDR3 sequence: CASSRRTGVITGNTIYF. The DNA of the CDR3 is TGTGCCAGCAGTCGCCGGACAGGGGTCATCACTGGAAACACCATATATTTT.

The CDR3, as DNA: TGTGCCAGCAGTTATGGGACAGGGCCCTGGAACGAGCAGTACTTC. Translating gives CASSYGTGPWNEQYF. The chain has TRBV6-5 and TRBJ2-7, with 9 positions matching TRBD1. The V segment lost 3 bases and the J segment 5 bases; nucleotides outside the gene matches: 8. The CDR3 spans 15 residues. Germline V lookup: CDR1 MNHEY, CDR2 SVGAGI.

This chain joins TRBV28 and TRBJ2-1, with 8 positions matching TRBD2. Per germline, CDR1 MDHEN and CDR2 SYDVKM. The CDR3 length is 16 residues. V was clipped by 3 bases and J by 2 bases; unmatched bases: 6. CDR3 loop: CASSFVSGGPYNEQFF. CDR3 in DNA: TGTGCCAGCAGTTTTGTGAGCGGGGGACCCTACAATGAGCAGTTCTTC.

The rearrangement links TRBV30 to TRBJ1-1; the D is unclear. The CDR3 has 20 residues. Trimming took off 1 base at V and 0 bases at J, with 27 bases between the two ends. Germline assignment: CDR1 GTSNPN and CDR2 SVGIG (reference sequence). CDR3 loop: CAWSGIPPRREILMNTEAFF. The CDR3 DNA is TGTGCCTGGAGTGGGATCCCCCCTCGACGGGAGATACTGATGAACACTGAAGCTTTCTTT.

The chain carries TRBV6-5 and TRBJ1-1; TRBD1 agrees at 8 bases. The CDR3 runs 11 residues. Trimming cost V 2 bases and J 10 bases; bases outside gene matches: 0. Per germline, CDR1 MNHEY and CDR2 SVGAGI. CDR3 amino acids: CASSYGQGAFF. The CDR3 DNA sequence: TGTGCCAGCAGTTACGGACAGGGAGCTTTCTTT.

The chain links TRBV27 to TRBJ1-1, with 7 bases matching TRBD1. The CDR3 runs to 16 residues. The germline V gene encodes CDR1 MNHEY and CDR2 SMNVEV (reference sequence). J was trimmed by 1 base and V by 2 bases; bases with no gene match: 7. Here the CDR3 reads CASSLIGSGGNTEAFF. In DNA, the CDR3 is TGTGCCAGCAGTTTAATTGGGTCAGGGGGGAACACTGAAGCTTTCTTT.

The J gene is TRBJ1-2, the V gene TRBV30; D gene ambiguous. The length of the CDR3 is 12 residues. Germline CDR1 is GTSNPN and CDR2 is SVGIG (reference sequence). Deletions cut 2 bases from V and 5 bases from J, with 9 bases between. The CDR3 coding sequence is TGTGCCTGGAGTACTCAACCGTATGGCTACACCTTC. Its protein product is CAWSTQPYGYTF.

The J gene is TRBJ2-7, the V gene TRBV27; 9 positions agree with TRBD2. Germline assignment: CDR1 MNHEY and CDR2 SMNVEV (reference sequence). The CDR3 length is 15 residues. V lost 5 bases, J lost 2 bases, and 7 bases stayed unmatched. CDR3 loop: CASSPEASGAYEQYF. The CDR3 DNA follows: TGTGCCAGCAGTCCGGAAGCTAGCGGGGCCTACGAGCAGTACTTC.

The chain recombines TRBV18 with TRBJ2-7, with D possibly being TRBD1 (5 bases). This CDR3 has 14 residues. Germline values: CDR1 KGHSH, CDR2 LQKENI. V lost 0 bases, J lost 3 bases, and 9 bases lay in between. In DNA form, the CDR3 reads TGTGCCAGCTCACCACCGGCAGGGAACTACGAGCAGTACTTC. The encoded protein is CASSPPAGNYEQYF.